This entry lists 26 T cell receptor beta chains sequenced from one sample in a study of radiation and T cells in renal cell carcinoma. Time point of the sample: baseline pretreatment blood. Treatment denoted: 15 Gy SBRT to primary tumor, nephrectomy 4 weeks later. The repertoire was sequenced with immunoSEQ multiplex PCR; TCRdb's copy has only in-frame clones and lacks some. The sample records roughly 120,000 clones, roughly 85% being singletons. The source was blood, collected from a patient whose treatment included radiotherapy and nephrectomy. These receptors came from a woman in her sixties or seventies with renal cell carcinoma.

The chain couples TRBV28 to TRBJ2-7; 12 bases map to TRBD1. Trimming at V came to 6 bases and at J to 6 bases, leaving 9 bases not matched to a gene. CDR3 length equals 15 residues. Germline values: CDR1 MDHEN, CDR2 SYDVKM. CDR3 sequence reads: CASSETGTGGGEQYF. The CDR3 DNA follows: TGTGCCAGCAGCGAAACCGGGACAGGGGGCGGCGAGCAGTACTTC.

The chain's CDR3 is CASSPSAGNTGELFF. The CDR3 coding sequence is TGTGCCAGCAGCCCCTCTGCGGGGAACACCGGGGAGCTGTTTTTT. The chain joins TRBV7-2 to TRBJ2-2; weak D call: TRBD2 (5 bases). There are 15 residues in the CDR3. Germline V lookup: CDR1 SGHTA, CDR2 FQGNSA. Trimming cost V 5 bases and J 1 base, with 11 bases left between them.

The chain recombines TRBV4-1 with TRBJ1-5, with TRBD1 matching 7 bases. The CDR3 has 16 amino acids. From germline, CDR1 is MGHRA and CDR2 YSYEKL. V gave up 4 bases and J gave up 1 base; unmatched junction bases: 7. The CDR3 sequence: CASSPTTGISNQPQHF. The CDR3 DNA sequence: TGCGCCAGCAGCCCAACGACAGGGATAAGCAATCAGCCCCAGCATTTT.

The chain couples TRBV6-5 to TRBJ1-5, with D perhaps TRBD1 (6 bases). Per the germline V gene, CDR1 is MNHEY and CDR2 is SVGAGI. CDR3 size: 16 residues. The ends were cut back, 2 bases at V and 2 bases at J, with 13 bases in the middle. This chain's CDR3 is CASSYGGGWGNQPQHF. CDR3 nucleotide sequence: TGTGCCAGCAGTTACGGAGGGGGATGGGGCAATCAGCCCCAGCATTTT.

The J gene is TRBJ2-7, the V gene TRBV6-5, with D uncertain. V was cut by 2 bases and J by 3 bases, with 14 bases left in between. This CDR3 has 15 amino acids. CDR1 is MNHEY, CDR2 SVGAGI, per germline. The CDR3 spells CASSYAFGGDYEQYF. The CDR3 DNA sequence: TGTGCCAGCAGTTACGCCTTTGGCGGAGACTACGAGCAGTACTTC.

The chain carries TRBV30 and TRBJ1-2, with unresolved D. V was clipped by 3 bases and J by 10 bases, with 12 bases between them. Germline lookup yields CDR1 GTSNPN and CDR2 SVGIG (reference sequence). This CDR3 spans 11 amino acids. CDR3 loop: CAWSGGYDYTF. DNA of the CDR3: TGTGCCTGGAGCGGAGGCTACGACTACACCTTC.

This chain joins TRBV7-8 and TRBJ2-3, with D uncertain. Germline values: CDR1 SGHVS, CDR2 FQNEAQ. V lost 2 bases and J 1 base, leaving 7 bases between the germline ends. This CDR3 contains 14 residues. CDR3: CASSLIWGTDTQYF. CDR3 DNA: TGTGCCAGCAGCTTAATCTGGGGCACAGATACGCAGTATTTT.

The chain employs TRBV29-1 and TRBJ1-2; TRBD1 might be the D (6 bases). Germline V gene lookup returns CDR1 SQVTM and CDR2 ANQGSEA. Trimming removed 4 bases at V and 8 bases at J, with 26 bases between. The CDR3 is 16 amino acids. The CDR3 loop reads CSVVSGPRTGAQGYTF. CDR3 DNA: TGCAGCGTTGTAAGCGGACCGAGGACGGGGGCGCAGGGCTACACCTTC.

V gene TRBV7-3 combines with J gene TRBJ2-3; possibly TRBD1 for D (6 bases). The V and J ends lost 4 bases and 5 bases respectively, with 16 bases between them. The CDR3 loop spans 15 amino acids. Germline values: CDR1 SGHTA, CDR2 FQGTGA. CDR3 sequence reads: CASSSQQGSGDTQYF. CDR3 nucleotides: TGTGCCAGCAGCTCTCAACAGGGTTCGGGAGATACGCAGTATTTT. Complete variable domain (other parts from reference TRBV7-3 and TRBJ2-3): GAGVSQTPSNKVTEKGKYVELRCDPISGHTALYWYRQSLGQGPEFLIYFQGTGAADDSGLPNDRFFAVRPEGSVSTLKIQRTERGDSAVYLCASSSQQGSGDTQYFGPGTRLTVL.

This sequence joins TRBV5-4 and TRBJ2-1, with 9 bases matching TRBD1. Unmatched junction bases numbered 5, after V lost 4 bases and J lost 3 bases. This CDR3 is 15 amino acids long. Germline-derived CDR1 and CDR2 are SGHNT and YYREEE (reference sequence). CDR3 loop: CASSERQGGYNEQFF. In DNA, the CDR3 is TGTGCCAGCAGCGAGCGACAGGGGGGCTACAATGAGCAGTTCTTC.

There are a few counts of this clone. The chain carries TRBV4-2 and TRBJ1-2, with D hard to call. Germline V CDR1 and CDR2: LGHNA, YNFKEQ. CDR3 length: 14 residues. Trimming pared 0 bases from V and 7 bases from J, leaving 12 bases between. CDR3 nucleotide sequence: TGTGCCAGCAGCCAAGATAACGGGGTGGGTGGCTACACCTTC. It specifies CASSQDNGVGGYTF.

The chain combines TRBV9 with TRBJ2-7; D ambiguous. Germline assignment: CDR1 SGDLS and CDR2 YYNGEE. The length of the CDR3 is 13 residues. Trimming left V 4 bases short and J 5 bases short, with 13 bases between. CDR3 coding DNA: TGTGCCAGCAGCTCCGAGACGAGAGACGAGCAGTACTTC. This codes for CASSSETRDEQYF.

This chain joins TRBV4-1 and TRBJ1-2, with D possibly being TRBD1 (5 bases). From germline, CDR1 is MGHRA and CDR2 YSYEKL. Trimming cost V 4 bases and J 4 bases, with 16 bases left between them. The CDR3 is made up of 15 amino acids. CDR3 residues: CASSRGPVLSYGYTF. The CDR3 DNA follows: TGCGCCAGCAGCCGGGGCCCAGTCCTATCCTATGGCTACACCTTC.

This clone was observed a single time. V usage is TRBV11-3 and J usage is TRBJ2-2, with a tentative D call TRBD1 (8 bases). CDR1 and CDR2 from the germline V gene are SGHNT and YENEEA. The CDR3 consists of 17 residues. Trimming stripped 1 base from V and 4 bases from J, with 16 bases between. CDR3 loop: CASSLGSTGEGTGELFF. The CDR3 nucleotides read TGTGCCAGCAGCTTAGGGTCGACAGGGGAGGGCACCGGGGAGCTGTTTTTT.

This chain links TRBV21-1 with TRBJ2-7; TRBD2 was called by the table and not checked on the DNA. TRBV21-1 is given as a pseudogene. The CDR3 runs to 13 residues. The CDR3 sequence is CASSNRSAGEQYF. DNA for the CDR3: TGTGCCAGCAGCAATAGGTCAGCGGGCGAGCAGTACTTC.

This chain connects TRBV5-1 to TRBJ2-2, with TRBD1 identical over 9 bases. V was pared by 2 bases and J by 7 bases, with 12 bases of the junction left unmatched. This CDR3 has 17 residues. Germline V gene sequence: CDR1 SGHRS, CDR2 YFSETQ. The CDR3 bases are TGCGCCAGCAGCTTTGAGGGACAGGGAGTGGTTGGCGGGGAGCTGTTTTTT. Translation: CASSFEGQGVVGGELFF. The full variable domain, in which reference TRBV5-1 and TRBJ2-2 provide the parts outside the CDR3, is KAGVTQTPRYLIKTRGQQVTLSCSPISGHRSVSWYQQTPGQGLQFLFEYFSETQRNKGNFPGRFSGRQFSNSRSEMNVSTLELGDSALYLCASSFEGQGVVGGELFFGEGSRLTVL.

The chain links TRBV4-3 to TRBJ1-2; tentatively, D is TRBD1 (5 bases). Germline CDR1 is LGHNA and CDR2 is YSLEER. V was shortened by 0 bases and J by 4 bases, with 9 bases between the two germline ends. This CDR3 comprises 14 residues. In DNA, the CDR3 is TGCGCCAGCAGCCAAGATAGGGGCCCCTATGGCTACACCTTC. This sequence encodes CASSQDRGPYGYTF.

This chain uses TRBV5-1 with TRBJ1-4; D not resolved. In germline, CDR1 is SGHRS, CDR2 YFSETQ. This CDR3 region has 17 residues. Trimming removed 0 bases from V and 4 bases from J, with 16 bases in between. The CDR3 nucleotides read TGCGCCAGCAGCTTGGCCGTAGCCGCTCCTCTTAATGAAAAACTGTTTTTT. It yields the protein CASSLAVAAPLNEKLFF.

The chain employs TRBV5-6 and TRBJ1-2; TRBD1 is a possible D gene (5 bases). CDR1 and CDR2 (germline): SGHDT, YYEEEE. The CDR3 length is 13 residues. Trimming pared 4 bases from V and 4 bases from J, leaving 11 bases between. CDR3 nucleotides: TGTGCCAGCAGCCCGGTGGGGGGCTATGGCTACACCTTC. Translated: CASSPVGGYGYTF.

V usage is TRBV6-5 and J usage is TRBJ2-4, with D possibly called TRBD1 or TRBD2 (6 bases each). Trimming removed 6 bases at V and 6 bases at J, with 18 bases between. The CDR3 is made up of 15 amino acids. The V gene's germline CDR1 is MNHEY and CDR2 SVGAGI. CDR3 bases: TGTGCCAGCAGCCCGGGGGCCGTCAGGGGAAACATTCAGTACTTC. Residues: CASSPGAVRGNIQYF.

CDR3 nucleotides: TGCGCCAGCAGCCCTGGAGGACTAGCGGGAGTTGGGTTGCAGTACTTC. As protein: CASSPGGLAGVGLQYF. The chain carries TRBV5-1 and TRBJ2-7, with TRBD2 matching over 13 bases. The CDR3 has 16 residues. Germline values: CDR1 SGHRS, CDR2 YFSETQ. With V trimmed by 4 bases and J by 9 bases, 13 bases remained unmatched.

The chain links TRBV4-1 to TRBJ1-1; no clear D. The CDR3 is 15 residues long. Trimming took off 1 base at V and 1 base at J, with 10 bases between the two ends. Germline V gene lookup returns CDR1 MGHRA and CDR2 YSYEKL. The CDR3 reads CASSQAYLGNTEAFF. The DNA of the CDR3 is TGCGCCAGCAGCCAAGCGTACCTGGGGAACACTGAAGCTTTCTTT.

This clone was recorded only once. The chain uses TRBV5-1 and TRBJ2-5; TRBD1 agrees at 7 bases. With V trimmed by 0 bases and J by 5 bases, 7 bases remained unmatched. The length of the CDR3 is 15 residues. The germline V gene has CDR1 SGHRS and CDR2 YFSETQ. DNA of the CDR3: TGCGCCAGCAGCTTGGAAGGGGGCTCTTTGGAGACCCAGTACTTC. Translated, it gives CASSLEGGSLETQYF.

The genes are TRBV5-1 and TRBJ1-6; possible D gene TRBD1, 5 bases. The CDR3 covers 14 residues. CDR1 is SGHRS, CDR2 YFSETQ, per germline. Trimming removed 4 bases from V and 9 bases from J, with 14 bases in between. The CDR3: CASSVQDGGSPLHF. As DNA, the CDR3 is TGCGCCAGCAGCGTACAGGACGGGGGTTCACCCCTCCACTTT.

This clone was seen only a few times. The chain is built from TRBV2 and TRBJ1-6; 9 bases line up with TRBD1. Germline assignment: CDR1 SNHLY and CDR2 FYNNEI. This CDR3 is 13 amino acids long. The junction had 3 bases not matched to a gene; V was cut back by 7 bases and J by 8 bases. The CDR3 protein is CASMGQGDSPLHF. Here the CDR3 DNA reads TGTGCCAGCATGGGACAGGGTGATTCACCCCTCCACTTT. Full variable domain (remainder filled in from reference TRBV2 and TRBJ1-6): EPEVTQTPSHQVTQMGQEVILRCVPISNHLYFYWYRQILGQKVEFLVSFYNNEISEKSEIFDDQFSVERPDGSNFTLKIRSTKLEDSAMYFCASMGQGDSPLHFGNGTRLTVT.

This chain joins TRBV7-3 and TRBJ2-7; tentative D call: TRBD1 (6 bases). Trimming left V 5 bases short and J 3 bases short, with 17 bases between. Germline V CDR1 and CDR2: SGHTA, FQGTGA. The CDR3 is made up of 15 amino acids. The CDR3 sequence is CASSLRAGVDYEQYF. CDR3 coding DNA: TGTGCCAGCAGCCTACGAGCAGGGGTGGACTACGAGCAGTACTTC.